These 10 T cell receptor beta chains were all obtained from the same sample, sequenced in a study of CD8 T cells in Susac syndrome. RNA was extracted with the RNeasy kit, and a quantity of roughly 0.5 to 1 ug was reverse transcribed using random hexamers. MiXCR, run by TCRdb on the immunoSEQ multiplex PCR reads, gives a single entry per CDR3 protein. Among more than 200,000 distinct CDR3 sequences, about 95% were seen once, and the ten largest hold roughly 0.14%. The sample comprised CD4+ T cells from PBMCs. The receptors here all came from a human donor with Susac syndrome.

This chain connects TRBV12-3 or TRBV12-4 to TRBJ1-2, with 7 bases identical to TRBD1. The length of the CDR3 is 13 residues. J lost 4 bases, V lost 6 bases, and 5 bases had no gene match. The CDR3 region has the DNA TGTGCCAGCAGGGCCACAGGGGCCTATGGCTACACCTTC. It translates to CASRATGAYGYTF.

The gene calls are TRBV6-2 or TRBV6-3 and TRBJ2-5; TRBD1 matches 7 bases. CDR1 is MNHEY and CDR2 is SVGEGT in the germline V gene. The CDR3 extends over 14 amino acids. The V and J ends lost 5 bases and 3 bases, in that order; junction bases with no gene match: 6. The CDR3 region has the DNA TGTGCCAGCAGTACGACAGGGAGCGAAGAGACCCAGTACTTC. The encoded protein is CASSTTGSEETQYF.

CDR3 sequence reads: CASSVAVGFDGYTF. CDR3 in DNA: TGTGCCAGCAGCGTAGCAGTGGGTTTCGATGGCTACACCTTC. This chain links TRBV9 with TRBJ1-2, with D uncertain. The CDR3 is 14 amino acids. With 0 bases removed from V and 6 bases from J, the gap between germline ends came to 12 bases. Looked up from germline, CDR1 is SGDLS and CDR2 is YYNGEE.

Written as DNA, the CDR3 is TGCAGTGCTTCTCCGGGACTGCCGTCGTCAACTAATGAAAAACTGTTTTTT. Amino acid sequence: CSASPGLPSSTNEKLFF. The V and J genes are TRBV20-1 and TRBJ1-4; the D gene is possibly TRBD1 (5 bases). CDR3 length: 17 amino acids. CDR1 is DFQATT, CDR2 SNEGSKA, per germline (reference sequence). Trimming pared 5 bases from V and 0 bases from J, leaving 19 bases between.

This clonotype was detected only once. This sequence joins TRBV6-2 or TRBV6-3 and TRBJ2-7, with D hard to call. Germline V gives CDR1 MNHEY, CDR2 SVGEGT. V dropped 6 bases and J dropped 5 bases, with 17 bases sitting between them. The CDR3 covers 14 residues. For the CDR3, the DNA is TGTGCCAGCAGCTCCACGTCGGTGGAAGACGAGCAGTACTTC. Protein: CASSSTSVEDEQYF.

This clonotype occurred once. The rearrangement uses TRBV10-3 and TRBJ1-2, with TRBD1 identical over 12 bases. The CDR3 totals 16 residues. Germline V gene sequence: CDR1 ENHRY, CDR2 SYGVKD. V dropped 4 bases and J dropped 2; count of bases not matched to a gene: 5. The CDR3 DNA follows: TGTGCCATCAGTGCCTCTGGGACAGGGGGCAACTATGGCTACACCTTC. Residues: CAISASGTGGNYGYTF.

V usage is TRBV2 and J usage is TRBJ1-1; D not resolved. Germline loops: CDR1 SNHLY, CDR2 FYNNEI. Trimming left V 6 bases short and J 7 bases short, with 15 bases between. CDR3 length: 13 amino acids. DNA of the CDR3: TGTGCCAGCAGAGCCTTGGTGGACGTTGAAGCTTTCTTT. Translation gives CASRALVDVEAFF.

The chain couples TRBV20-1 to TRBJ2-3; D assignment may be TRBD1 or TRBD2 (5 bases each). Between the trimmed V and J ends, which lost 2 bases and 2 bases, there was a span of 14 bases. The CDR3 extends over 15 amino acids. Germline loops: CDR1 DFQATT, CDR2 SNEGSKA (reference sequence). CDR3 sequence reads: CSARPTGRFTDTQYF. Written as DNA, the CDR3 is TGCAGTGCTAGACCTACGGGACGGTTCACAGATACGCAGTATTTT.

The chain uses TRBV7-2 and TRBJ1-2; D is possibly TRBD1 (5 bases). Trimming pared 2 bases from V and 5 bases from J, leaving 15 bases between. Germline values: CDR1 SGHTA, CDR2 FQGNSA. The CDR3 has 15 residues. CDR3 amino acids: CASSLSPPGWYGYTF. CDR3 DNA sequence: TGTGCCAGCAGCTTAAGTCCCCCAGGGTGGTATGGCTACACCTTC.

The rearrangement uses TRBV20-1 and TRBJ2-5, with 10 positions matching TRBD2. CDR1 is DFQATT and CDR2 is SNEGSKA in the germline V gene (reference sequence). The CDR3 has 14 residues. V shed 5 bases, J shed 5 bases, and the junction held 8 bases outside the gene matches. CDR3 in amino acids: CSAHPGLAIETQYF. For the CDR3, the DNA is TGCAGTGCTCATCCGGGACTAGCGATCGAGACCCAGTACTTC.